These 7 T cell receptor beta chains share one sample of origin, sequenced in a study of identical twins. TCRdb re-derived calls from the 5' RACE reads in MiXCR, one entry per CDR3 protein. The repertoire holds roughly 710,000 distinct CDR3 sequences, with approximately 6.1% as singletons. Sequencing was done on a sample of naive T cells sorted from blood. These TCRs come from a man younger than 35 in good health.

The table lists this clonotype with many counts. The genes are TRBV5-1 and TRBJ1-5; D gene unclear. Germline V CDR1 and CDR2: SGHRS, YFSETQ. This CDR3 contains 13 residues. The V end was cut by 4 bases, the J end by 5 bases, with 10 bases between. This CDR3 is CASSLGTDQPQHF. The CDR3 nucleotides read TGCGCCAGCAGCCTGGGAACGGATCAGCCCCAGCATTTT.

This clonotype was observed a few times. V and J are TRBV12-3 or TRBV12-4 and TRBJ2-3; D is perhaps TRBD1 or TRBD2 (6 bases each). The CDR3 totals 15 residues. The V end lost 2 bases, the J end lost 3 bases, and 12 bases lay between the germline ends. The CDR3 reads CASSLLGAGTDTQYF. As DNA, the CDR3 is TGTGCCAGCAGTTTATTGGGGGCGGGGACAGATACGCAGTATTTT.

This clonotype has at least ten counts. CDR3 DNA sequence: TGTGCCAGCCGACACCGTAGAGTGACCGAGAGCTCCTACAATGAGCAGTTCTTC. Encoded protein: CASRHRRVTESSYNEQFF. J is TRBJ2-1 and V is TRBV12-3 or TRBV12-4; D unclear. The CDR3 totals 18 residues. V lost 8 bases and J lost 0, with 23 bases in between.

This clonotype was recorded a few times. CDR3 residues: CASSYEDTQRQPQHF. CDR3 DNA: TGTGCCAGCAGTTACGAAGACACCCAAAGGCAGCCCCAGCATTTT. The V call is TRBV6-2 or TRBV6-3, the J call TRBJ1-5; D not resolved. Germline loops: CDR1 MNHEY, CDR2 SVGEGT. The CDR3 totals 15 residues. V lost 2 bases and J lost 7, with 15 bases in between.

This clonotype has more than one count but fewer than ten. V gene TRBV30 combines with J gene TRBJ2-7; 10 positions match TRBD2. With 5 bases clipped from V and 7 bases from J, the junction kept 8 bases outside the gene matches. CDR3 length: 13 residues. The germline V gene encodes CDR1 GTSNPN and CDR2 SVGIG (reference sequence). The CDR3 nucleotides are TGTGCCTGGGGACTAGCGGCCTCGGGGGAGCAGTACGTC. Its protein product is CAWGLAASGEQYV.

This clonotype was picked up many times. This chain joins TRBV7-2 and TRBJ2-7; 15 bases map to TRBD2. J gave up 6 bases and V 5 bases, and 2 bases lay outside the gene matches. The CDR3 has 14 amino acids. The germline V gene encodes CDR1 SGHTA and CDR2 FQGNSA. The CDR3 nucleotides read TGTGCCAGCAGCCTGGGACTAGCGGGAGGCGAGCAGTACTTC. Amino acid sequence: CASSLGLAGGEQYF.

Ten or more counts support this clonotype. The rearrangement links TRBV30 to TRBJ2-5, with D hard to call. The V and J ends lost 5 bases and 1 base respectively, with 11 bases between them. The CDR3 totals 13 residues. Germline V CDR1 and CDR2: GTSNPN, SVGIG (reference sequence). In nucleotides, the CDR3 is TGTGCCTGGGCGTGGGCCTCCCAAGAGACCCAGTACTTC. Translated: CAWAWASQETQYF.